Included here is one TCR beta chain sequence, with context. One end of the junction is discordant with germline, which a read error may explain. The same CDR3 also results from other DNA sequences found in this sample. This entry is derived from a study of cytomegalovirus exposure and HLA in healthy donors. The PCR had 60 Vbeta and 13 Jbeta primers. The assay was immunoSEQ multiplex PCR, and TCRdb's table has in-frame clones only and misses some. The sample carries roughly 130,000 clones, roughly 80% recorded once. Germline assignment: CDR1 MNHNS and CDR2 SASEGT. This CDR3 spans 15 amino acids. The chain joins TRBV6-1 to TRBJ1-5, with 8 bases lining up with TRBD1. The receptor comes from a male donor in good health and CMV-seronegative. Specimen: PBMCs. In nucleotides, the CDR3 is TGTGCCAGCACAACACAGGGGGAGGGCAATCAACCCCAGCATTTT. This translates into CASTTQGEGNQPQHF.